This T cell receptor beta chain was retrieved from a study of T cells in Graves' hyperthyroidism and ophthalmopathy. Whole-study results and caveats: Stable hyperthyroidism and ophthalmopathy were separated using 13 V-J signatures. Appearing also in blood were most of the thyroid clonotypes expanded above 0.001.

The CDR3 covers 15 residues. Germline CDR1 is MDHEN and CDR2 is SYDVKM. With respect to this clonotype: Antigen specificity is unknown. A read error may account for a junction end that differs from germline.

Diagnoses were made from clinical symptoms, serum measures (thyroxine and TRAb), thyroid ultrasound and orbital computed tomography. Source material for PBMCs was less than 12 ml fresh peripheral blood. The CDR3 regions of TCR beta were amplified from RNA transcripts. A first-round RT-PCR of the TCR CDR3 used the HTBI primer set. TCRdb re-called the multiplex PCR reads with MiXCR, one entry per CDR3 protein. The sample lists around 250,000 distinct CDR3 sequences; roughly 17% were seen once. This TCR was sampled from a woman between 18 and 29 years old with Graves' ophthalmopathy. The V call is TRBV28, the J call TRBJ2-1, with 8 bases fitting TRBD2. The material sequenced was blood. The CDR3 sequence: CASSGAGVGYKEQFF. CDR3 bases: TGTGCCAGCAGTGGAGCGGGAGTGGGGTACAAGGAGCAGTTCTTC.